This T cell receptor beta chain originates from a study of CD8 T cells in Susac syndrome (dated by TCRdb to about 2019). Looking at the study overall: Whether CD8+ T cell activation and differentiation in Susac syndrome was antigen driven was tested using repertoire sequencing.

RNA was extracted with the RNeasy kit and roughly 0.45 to 1 ug was reverse transcribed using random hexamers. The immunoSEQ multiplex PCR assay, which covers 54 Vbeta and 13 Jbeta segments, was used to amplify TCR beta CDR3 regions. Bias from PCR amplification was corrected by using a synthetic template baseline for primer optimization and for computational correction. In the original analysis: Reads were assigned to V, D and J genes according to IMGT and analyzed in immunoSEQ Analyzer, with only productive sequences retained. To calculate clonality, Shannon entropy was normalized by log2 of the number of productive unique sequences and then subtracted from one. For each patient and control, public and private clones were evaluated among the 100 most prevalent clones. Clones were defined as Susac-specific if absent from the healthy and MS cohorts, from approximately 1,100 published viral clones and from other ImmuneACCESS disease sequences. TCRdb itself trimmed the public reads at Q25 with fastp, ran MiXCR and retained productive beta chains. Entries that share a CDR3 protein sequence are merged under the most common genes and DNA. Here the V and J calls rest on TCRdb's processing, not on the authors' analysis. In this sample the table shows about 190,000 distinct CDR3 sequences, under 95% of which occur a single time. The ten largest clones take up approximately 0.098% of the sample.

V is trimmed back by 5 bases and J by 8 bases, and the junction contains 5 bases that no gene match accounts for. From cysteine to phenylalanine, the CDR3 is 12 amino acids long. Of all the DNA, just the CDR3 is kept, 36 bases in frame from base 1. The germline V gene (reference sequence) gives CDR1 as LNHDA and CDR2 as SQIVND. Study-level results and caveats: The number of individuals in the TCR sequencing and HLA analysis was recognized as being relatively small.

Note on this clonotype: Its antigen is unknown. No much larger clonotype is one base removed from it; base qualities were not supplied.

High-throughput TCR beta sequencing profiled peripheral blood CD8+ and CD4+ T cells from healthy donors, Susac syndrome patients and multiple sclerosis patients. The healthy donors served as controls matched for age and sex. CD8+ TEMRA cells were enriched by FACS, while bulk CD8+ and CD4+ T cells were purified by magnetic negative isolation. Blood was drawn into EDTA tubes, processed within 24 hours, and PBMCs were isolated by density gradient centrifugation. PBMCs intended for TCR sequencing were frozen in liquid nitrogen and were later thawed in a 37 degrees C water bath. The sorted or isolated CD4+, CD8+ and CD8+ TEMRA cells reached a purity of at least 90%.

The chain employs TRBV19 and TRBJ1-2; 7 middle bases align to TRBD1. The sample comprised CD4+ T cells from PBMCs. This receptor was obtained from a human donor in good health. The CDR3 protein sequence reads: CASSSRQGGYTF. The DNA reads TGTGCCAGTAGTTCACGACAGGGAGGCTACACCTTC.